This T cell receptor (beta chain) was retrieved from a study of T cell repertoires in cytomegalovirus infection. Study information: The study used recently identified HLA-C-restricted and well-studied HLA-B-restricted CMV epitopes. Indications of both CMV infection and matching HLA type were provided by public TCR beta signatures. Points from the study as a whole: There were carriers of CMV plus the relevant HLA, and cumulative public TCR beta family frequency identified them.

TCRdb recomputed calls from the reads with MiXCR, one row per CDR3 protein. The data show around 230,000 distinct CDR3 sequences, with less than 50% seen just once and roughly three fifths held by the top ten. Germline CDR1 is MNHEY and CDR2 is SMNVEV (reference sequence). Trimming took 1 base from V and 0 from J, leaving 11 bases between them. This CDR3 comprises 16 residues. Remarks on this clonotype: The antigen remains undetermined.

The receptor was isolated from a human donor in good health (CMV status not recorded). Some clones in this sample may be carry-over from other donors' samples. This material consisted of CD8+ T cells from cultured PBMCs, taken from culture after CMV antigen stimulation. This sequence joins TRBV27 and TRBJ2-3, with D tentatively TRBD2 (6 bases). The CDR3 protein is CASSLYTSSSTDTQYF. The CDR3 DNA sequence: TGTGCCAGCAGTTTATACACTAGCAGTAGCACAGATACGCAGTATTTT.